This is a list of T cell receptor beta chains from one sample in a study of T cell responses to AZD1222 COVID-19 vaccine. Here immunoSEQ multiplex PCR was the method, and the copy in TCRdb shows in-frame clones only, minus some. Found here are some 160,000 clones, approximately 91% of them singletons; the top ten hold around 2.1%. The input for sequencing was peripheral blood, taken 28 days after the second AZD1222 dose. The origin of the receptors is an adult who received the AZD1222 COVID-19 vaccine. The conserved cysteine and the conserved F or W are not part of the CDR3 here. Each record gives: D gene, J gene, V gene, CDR3 protein. D genes are given only for firm matches.

D gene: .
J gene: TRBJ1-1
V gene: TRBV9
CDR3 protein: ASSVFAGRDGEAF

D gene: TRBD1
J gene: TRBJ2-3
V gene: TRBV6-4
CDR3 protein: ASGAPGQAWPLTDTQY

D gene: .
J gene: TRBJ2-5
V gene: TRBV20-1
CDR3 protein: SAGGADQETQY

D gene: .
J gene: TRBJ2-7
V gene: TRBV2
CDR3 protein: ASSQYLGEQY

D gene: TRBD1
J gene: TRBJ1-2
V gene: TRBV6-5
CDR3 protein: ASSRQGGKYGYT

D gene: .
J gene: TRBJ2-7
V gene: TRBV19
CDR3 protein: ASSIQGAGSSYEQY

D gene: .
J gene: TRBJ1-2
V gene: TRBV19
CDR3 protein: ASTRWGALPANYGYT

D gene: .
J gene: TRBJ2-3
V gene: TRBV24-1
CDR3 protein: ATSTDTDTQY

D gene: .
J gene: TRBJ2-3
V gene: TRBV5-1
CDR3 protein: ASSPGRDFTDTQY

D gene: TRBD1
J gene: TRBJ1-2
V gene: TRBV29-1
CDR3 protein: SVERTGDHGYT

D gene: .
J gene: TRBJ1-5
V gene: TRBV3-1/TRBV3-2
CDR3 protein: ASSPLFDQPQH

D gene: .
J gene: TRBJ1-2
V gene: TRBV4-1
CDR3 protein: ASSQGQAPFYGYT

D gene: .
J gene: TRBJ2-3
V gene: TRBV18
CDR3 protein: ASSPWDPWSTDTQY

D gene: .
J gene: TRBJ1-2
V gene: TRBV19
CDR3 protein: ASSIPPALGGYT

D gene: TRBD1
J gene: TRBJ2-7
V gene: TRBV27
CDR3 protein: ASSFRTGGSYEQY

D gene: .
J gene: TRBJ1-2
V gene: TRBV3-1/TRBV3-2
CDR3 protein: ASSQTAYGYT

D gene: .
J gene: TRBJ2-7
V gene: TRBV12-3/TRBV12-4
CDR3 protein: ASSFRNEQY

D gene: .
J gene: TRBJ1-3
V gene: TRBV6-5
CDR3 protein: ASRIRGGNTIY

D gene: .
J gene: TRBJ1-3
V gene: TRBV6-6
CDR3 protein: ASSRGLQVWINTIY

D gene: .
J gene: TRBJ2-1
V gene: TRBV5-4
CDR3 protein: ASSLERNEQF

D gene: .
J gene: TRBJ2-3
V gene: TRBV2
CDR3 protein: ASDPGMGADTQY

D gene: TRBD2
J gene: TRBJ2-2
V gene: TRBV11-3
CDR3 protein: ASSPVPTSVNTGELF

D gene: TRBD1
J gene: TRBJ1-1
V gene: TRBV6-5
CDR3 protein: ASRRGRGDTEAF

D gene: .
J gene: TRBJ1-6
V gene: TRBV3-1/TRBV3-2
CDR3 protein: ASSYSLADSPLH

D gene: TRBD2
J gene: TRBJ2-3
V gene: TRBV7-2
CDR3 protein: ASSLGVLAGVADTQY

D gene: TRBD1
J gene: TRBJ1-5
V gene: TRBV19
CDR3 protein: ASSLRDRVDQPQH

D gene: TRBD1
J gene: TRBJ1-2
V gene: TRBV27
CDR3 protein: ASSLKQGAPAYGYT

D gene: .
J gene: TRBJ1-1
V gene: TRBV9
CDR3 protein: ASSPTVQGVTEAF

D gene: TRBD1
J gene: TRBJ2-5
V gene: TRBV7-9
CDR3 protein: ASSLTGAETQY

D gene: .
J gene: TRBJ1-2
V gene: TRBV5-5
CDR3 protein: ASSLEALVRNGYT

D gene: TRBD2
J gene: TRBJ2-1
V gene: TRBV5-4
CDR3 protein: ASSRELAGANEQF

D gene: .
J gene: TRBJ2-2
V gene: TRBV27
CDR3 protein: ASLPRGASPTGELF

D gene: TRBD2
J gene: TRBJ2-3
V gene: TRBV11-1
CDR3 protein: ASSLVRTSGVWH

D gene: TRBD1
J gene: TRBJ1-2
V gene: TRBV12-3/TRBV12-4
CDR3 protein: ASSRTGVHGYT

D gene: .
J gene: TRBJ1-1
V gene: TRBV5-6
CDR3 protein: ASRWWEYSAEAF